These 24 T cell receptor beta chains share one sample of origin, sequenced in a study of blood T cell repertoires in COVID-19. Clones were sequenced by immunoSEQ multiplex PCR, and TCRdb holds only the in-frame ones, with some missing. The sample holds tens of thousands of clones, roughly 88% seen once. The specimen sequenced was peripheral blood. The source of these receptors is a human donor in a cohort sampled during active COVID-19.

This clone appeared a few times. V is TRBV5-1 and J is TRBJ1-1; no reliable D call. The CDR3 contains 13 residues. Deletions cut 5 bases from V and 2 bases from J, with 10 bases between. Germline CDR1 and CDR2: SGHRS and YFSETQ. The CDR3 reads CASRYSGNTEAFF. Here the CDR3 DNA reads TGCGCCAGCAGATACTCAGGCAACACTGAAGCTTTCTTT.

This clone was recorded once. The chain has TRBV28 and TRBJ1-1; D is uncertain. The germline CDR1 and CDR2 sequences are MDHEN and SYDVKM. The V end lost 5 bases, the J end lost 1 base, and 5 bases lay between the germline ends. The CDR3 is made up of 12 amino acids. DNA of the CDR3: TGTGCCAGCAGTCCAGGGAACACTGAAGCTTTCTTT. Its protein product is CASSPGNTEAFF.

The CDR3 region has the DNA TGTGCCAGCAGTTTCTTGGCAGGGGGCCCTAATAATTCACCCCTCCACTTT. Translation gives CASSFLAGGPNNSPLHF. The rearrangement joins TRBV27 to TRBJ1-6, with 8 bases matching TRBD1. CDR1 MNHEY and CDR2 SMNVEV come from the germline V gene (reference sequence). The V gene end was trimmed by 3 bases and the J gene end by 5 bases; junction bases not matched to a gene: 9. There are 17 residues in the CDR3.

This clone showed up just a few times. The V call is TRBV3-1 (or the pseudogene TRBV3-2), the J call TRBJ1-6; TRBD1 is a possible D gene (6 bases). Germline V gene sequence: CDR1 LGHDT, CDR2 YNNKEL (reference sequence). This CDR3 is 15 amino acids long. V dropped 3 bases and J dropped 5 bases, with 11 bases sitting between them. In DNA form, the CDR3 reads TGTGCCAGCAGCCAGTTCACAGGGAATAATTCACCCCTCCACTTT. Its translation is CASSQFTGNNSPLHF.

The V gene is TRBV10-3, the J gene TRBJ2-5; the match to TRBD2 covers 13 bases. CDR1 and CDR2 from the germline V gene are ENHRY and SYGVKD. Trimming took 2 bases from V and 5 from J; bases not matched to a gene: 2. The CDR3 consists of 15 residues. CDR3 sequence (DNA): TGTGCCATCAGTGAGGGACTAGCGGGAGTGGAGACCCAGTACTTC. As protein: CAISEGLAGVETQYF.

Here the CDR3 DNA reads TGTGCCAGCAGCGCAGGGCCCACTGAAGCTTTCTTT. This encodes CASSAGPTEAFF. This chain links TRBV6-5 with TRBJ1-1; D may be TRBD1 (5 bases). CDR3 length equals 12 residues. V was clipped by 6 bases and J by 4 bases, with 9 bases between them. Germline V gives CDR1 MNHEY, CDR2 SVGAGI.

V usage is TRBV5-1 and J usage is TRBJ1-1; 9 nucleotides agree with TRBD1. The CDR3 has 14 amino acids. The V segment lost 3 bases and the J segment 5 bases; nucleotides outside the gene matches: 5. The germline CDR1 and CDR2 sequences are SGHRS and YFSETQ. This CDR3 is CASSSDRGETEAFF. CDR3 in DNA: TGCGCCAGCAGCTCGGACAGGGGAGAAACTGAAGCTTTCTTT.

On this clone: A read error may account for a junction end that differs from germline. The genes are TRBV7-7 and TRBJ1-2; the match to TRBD1 covers 8 bases. From germline, CDR1 is SSHAT and CDR2 FNYEAQ (reference sequence). The CDR3 consists of 21 residues. CDR3 sequence (DNA): TGTGCTAGCAGCCTTTCCCCCGGACAGGGACGGGTTGCGGGGGCTAACTATGGCTACACCTTC. Its translation: CASSLSPGQGRVAGANYGYTF. The full variable domain, completed using reference TRBV7-7 and TRBJ1-2, is GAGVSQSPRYKVTKRGQDVTLRCDPISSHATLYWYQQALGQGPEFLTYFNYEAQPDKSGLPSDRFSAERPEGSISTLTIQRTEQRDSAMYRCASSLSPGQGRVAGANYGYTFGSGTRLTVV.

The chain employs TRBV6-7 and TRBJ2-7, with D perhaps TRBD2 (5 bases). TRBV6-7 is known as an ORF, though its function is uncertain. V lost 2 bases and J 5 bases, leaving 16 bases between the germline ends. This CDR3 comprises 15 residues. The chain's CDR3 is CASSYPGGYDNEQYF. The CDR3 DNA reads as TGTGCCAGCAGTTACCCCGGAGGATATGATAACGAGCAGTACTTC.

This clone occurred once. The rearrangement uses TRBV20-1 and TRBJ1-1; no clear D. CDR1 and CDR2 (germline): DFQATT, SNEGSKA (reference sequence). The V end lost 3 bases, the J end lost 4 bases, and 12 bases lay between the germline ends. The CDR3 consists of 13 residues. The CDR3 DNA sequence: TGCAGTGCTAGTAATGTAGGAGCCACTGAAGCTTTCTTT. Amino acids: CSASNVGATEAFF.

J is TRBJ2-5 and V is TRBV7-9; TRBD2 is a possible D gene (6 bases). The V and J ends lost 2 bases and 5 bases respectively, with 9 bases between them. This CDR3 is built from 13 residues. The germline V gene has CDR1 SEHNR and CDR2 FQNEAQ (reference sequence). The CDR3 protein is CASSLSGSETQYF. The CDR3 nucleotides are TGTGCCAGCAGCTTAAGCGGGTCGGAGACCCAGTACTTC. The complete variable domain, with remaining parts taken from reference TRBV7-9 and TRBJ2-5, reads DTGVSQNPRHKITKRGQNVTFRCDPISEHNRLYWYRQTLGQGPEFLTYFQNEAQLEKSRLLSDRFSAERPKGSFSTLEIQRTEQGDSAMYLCASSLSGSETQYFGPGTRLLVL.

This clone was seen only a few times. The rearrangement joins TRBV19 to TRBJ1-6; TRBD1 might be the D (6 bases). CDR3 size: 15 residues. Trimming removed 8 bases from V and 0 bases from J, with 11 bases in between. Germline V CDR1 and CDR2: LNHDA, SQIVND (reference sequence). CDR3 sequence reads: CASRETGSYNSPLHF. In nucleotides, the CDR3 is TGTGCCAGTCGAGAGACAGGCTCCTATAATTCACCCCTCCACTTT.

The rearrangement uses TRBV19 and TRBJ2-1, with 10 bases identical to TRBD2. Germline CDR1 and CDR2: LNHDA and SQIVND (reference sequence). The CDR3 consists of 15 residues. V shed 3 bases and J 10 bases; nucleotides not matched to a gene: 9. CDR3 bases: TGTGCCAGTAGTATCTTGCTAGCGGGAGTTGGAGAGCAGTTCTTC. As protein: CASSILLAGVGEQFF.

This chain joins TRBV19 and TRBJ2-7, with 8 nucleotides matching TRBD2. After removal of 7 bases from V and 0 bases from J, the junction contained 5 bases not matched to a gene. Per the germline V gene, CDR1 is LNHDA and CDR2 is SQIVND (reference sequence). The CDR3 contains 14 residues. The CDR3 sequence: CASMQRGSSYEQYF. The DNA of the CDR3 is TGTGCCAGTATGCAGCGGGGGAGCTCCTACGAGCAGTACTTC.

The chain uses TRBV5-6 and TRBJ2-1; TRBD1 matches at 7 bases. Germline V gene lookup returns CDR1 SGHDT and CDR2 YYEEEE. V gave up 2 bases and J gave up 7 bases; unmatched junction bases: 9. The CDR3 runs to 15 residues. The CDR3 reads CASSFMRGRNNEQFF. CDR3 nucleotide sequence: TGTGCCAGCAGCTTTATGAGGGGGCGGAATAATGAGCAGTTCTTC.

V usage is TRBV27 and J usage is TRBJ1-3; D unresolved. The germline V gene encodes CDR1 MNHEY and CDR2 SMNVEV (reference sequence). There are 16 residues in the CDR3. The V end was cut by 5 bases, the J end by 9 bases, with 23 bases between. The CDR3 sequence is CASSVDGRGYGSTIYF. For the CDR3, the DNA is TGTGCCAGCAGTGTAGACGGGCGGGGTTACGGGTCCACCATATATTTT.

The V gene is TRBV10-1, the J gene TRBJ2-2, with 8 positions matching TRBD1. Germline V gene sequence: CDR1 WNHNN, CDR2 SYGVQD (reference sequence). Losses at the gene ends were 2 bases for V and 1 base for J; bases not matched to a gene: 6. The CDR3 is 17 residues long. As DNA, the CDR3 is TGCGCCAGCAGTGAGCCGCCCGGGACAGGGAACACCGGGGAGCTGTTTTTT. Its translation: CASSEPPGTGNTGELFF.

V is TRBV5-1 and J is TRBJ2-1, with a tentative D call TRBD2 (5 bases). Trimming pared 3 bases from V and 8 bases from J, leaving 12 bases between. Germline lookup yields CDR1 SGHRS and CDR2 YFSETQ. The CDR3 totals 13 residues. The CDR3 spells CASSWRSRDEQFF. The DNA for the CDR3 is TGCGCCAGCAGCTGGCGCTCGAGGGATGAGCAGTTCTTC.

This rearrangement joins TRBV29-1 to TRBJ2-1, with 7 bases fitting TRBD1. V gave up 4 bases and J gave up 9 bases; unmatched junction bases: 9. CDR3 length equals 13 residues. Germline CDR1 SQVTM, CDR2 ANQGSEA. The CDR3 is CSVGDSEASEQFF. As DNA, the CDR3 is TGCAGCGTTGGGGACAGCGAAGCAAGTGAGCAGTTCTTC.

The V and J genes are TRBV4-1 and TRBJ2-2; a weak D match, TRBD2 (6 bases). CDR1 is MGHRA, CDR2 YSYEKL, per germline. The CDR3 consists of 19 residues. V was pared by 4 bases and J by 1 base, with 22 bases between. The CDR3 region is CASSPRGVGSGLNTGELFF. CDR3 DNA: TGCGCCAGCAGCCCCCGAGGGGTCGGGAGCGGGTTGAACACCGGGGAGCTGTTTTTT.

The chain links TRBV6-1 to TRBJ1-6; D is uncertain. Germline CDR1 and CDR2: MNHNS and SASEGT. Trimming left V 1 base short and J 6 bases short, with 10 bases between. The CDR3 is 15 amino acids. The CDR3 bases are TGTGCCAGCAGTGAAGTGCAGGTCCTTAATTCACCCCTCCACTTT. Translated: CASSEVQVLNSPLHF.

The gene calls are TRBV5-6 and TRBJ1-5; a weak D match, TRBD1 (6 bases). The germline CDR1 and CDR2 sequences are SGHDT and YYEEEE. The CDR3 runs to 13 residues. V dropped 1 base and J dropped 6 bases, with 8 bases sitting between them. The CDR3 region is CASSLSRGQPQHF. The CDR3 DNA follows: TGTGCCAGCAGCTTGAGCAGGGGTCAGCCCCAGCATTTT. Based on the CDR3 plus reference TRBV5-6 and TRBJ1-5, the full variable domain is DAGVTQSPTHLIKTRGQQVTLRCSPKSGHDTVSWYQQALGQGPQFIFQYYEEEERQRGNFPDRFSGHQFPNYSSELNVNALLLGDSALYLCASSLSRGQPQHFGDGTRLSIL.

This chain's CDR3 is CASSRKGGDTEAFF. The CDR3 coding sequence is TGTGCCAGCAGTCGCAAGGGGGGGGACACTGAAGCTTTCTTT. This rearrangement joins TRBV6-5 to TRBJ1-1, with D perhaps TRBD1 (6 bases). The V gene's germline CDR1 is MNHEY and CDR2 SVGAGI. This CDR3 is built from 14 residues. The ends were cut back, 5 bases at V and 3 bases at J, with 13 bases in the middle.

The V call is TRBV27, the J call TRBJ2-1; D is possibly TRBD2 (6 bases). The CDR3 is 18 residues long. In germline, CDR1 is MNHEY, CDR2 SMNVEV (reference sequence). Trimming shortened V by 4 bases and J by 8 bases, and 27 bases separated the two germline ends. The CDR3 is CASSSTGAPGGRSHEQFF. The DNA for the CDR3 is TGTGCCAGCAGTTCGACTGGAGCACCGGGTGGGAGGTCCCATGAGCAGTTCTTC.